Listed below are T cell receptor beta chains from one sample, sequenced in a study of early T cells in non-severe SARS-CoV-2 infection. TCRdb redid the calling of the 5' RACE reads with MiXCR, one entry per CDR3 protein. The data hold 85,000 to 120,000 distinct CDR3 sequences, with 13% observed a single time. Sequenced sample: whole blood. These TCRs come from an adult who was a healthcare worker with PCR-confirmed SARS-CoV-2 infection or an uninfected control (not recorded which). Both conserved end residues are part of each CDR3.

J,V,CDR3
TRBJ2-3,TRBV25-1,CASSDSFERDTDTQYF
TRBJ1-4,TRBV20-1,CSARAPESSNEKLFF
TRBJ2-1,TRBV6-5,CASSYRQGGPYNEQFF
TRBJ1-6,TRBV28,CASSYVRGSTPLHF
TRBJ2-7,TRBV6-5,CASSYGVAGASWGEQYF
TRBJ1-5,TRBV6-5,CATRGGLEVNQPQHF
TRBJ1-3,TRBV7-2,CASSSWGRHSGNTIYF
TRBJ2-1,TRBV6-5,CASHRDRGAEQFF
TRBJ2-2,TRBV6-1,CASSGRDTGELFF
TRBJ1-2,TRBV11-1,CASSVRDSGNYGYTF
TRBJ2-7,TRBV27,CASSFPCEQYF
TRBJ2-2,TRBV9,CASSAGGQRAGELFF
TRBJ1-1,TRBV12-3/TRBV12-4,CASSLPAENTEAFF
TRBJ2-5,TRBV20-1,CSATVLPGGLETQYF
TRBJ1-1,TRBV20-1,CSARDFGRDAFF
TRBJ1-1,TRBV20-1,CSASRVNTEAFF
TRBJ2-4,TRBV12-3/TRBV12-4,CASSSGTKNIQYF
TRBJ1-4,TRBV6-2/TRBV6-3,CASSPRHTISEKLFF
TRBJ2-7,TRBV4-3,CASSGLRDREFYEQYF
TRBJ2-1,TRBV7-9,CASSLGSARNEQFF
TRBJ1-5,TRBV6-1,CASIMDRGNLQPQHF
TRBJ2-1,TRBV20-1,CSAVGARARYNEQFF
TRBJ2-1,TRBV6-1,CASSEVGTLTNEQFF
TRBJ1-2,TRBV5-1,CASTRTGADSYGYTF
TRBJ2-1,TRBV10-3,CAISESTSGHNEQFF
TRBJ1-1,TRBV29-1,CSVGQYMNTEAFF
TRBJ1-4,TRBV12-3/TRBV12-4,CASTFGGPREKLFF
TRBJ2-3,TRBV13,CASSLHLTNTQYF
TRBJ2-7,TRBV9,CASSLEGDSSYEQYF
TRBJ1-1,TRBV2,CASSYSTEAFF
TRBJ2-3,TRBV4-3,CASSQSRGPVSTDTQYF
TRBJ2-4,TRBV4-1,CASSQSLRVNIQYF
TRBJ2-5,TRBV5-1,CASSLGREGETQYF
TRBJ1-2,TRBV12-3/TRBV12-4,CASTSTGANYGYTF
TRBJ1-2,TRBV9,CASSVEADLYGYTF
TRBJ2-1,TRBV4-3,CASSQVRTSGNEQFF
TRBJ2-1,TRBV6-2/TRBV6-3,CASSWDPPRDNEQFF
TRBJ2-7,TRBV6-5,CASSYDRVAYEQYF
TRBJ2-5,TRBV6-2/TRBV6-3,CASSYTEKTQYF
TRBJ2-7,TRBV28,CASSLYQVLGYEQYF
TRBJ2-1,TRBV24-1,CATSDHKGNNEQFF
TRBJ1-6,TRBV30,CAGTFTGTGNSPLHF
TRBJ2-1,TRBV10-3,CAISESAGSLLDEQFF
TRBJ2-2,TRBV12-3/TRBV12-4,CASSPPTRSTGELFF
TRBJ1-2,TRBV4-3,CASSQDRGNYGYTF
TRBJ2-7,TRBV20-1,CSARDRDQTWEQYF
TRBJ2-7,TRBV11-2,CASSLSGLAGVEQYF
TRBJ1-1,TRBV7-2,CASSLVGRDITEAFF
TRBJ1-5,TRBV4-1,CASSQAWDRLWDQPQHF
TRBJ2-3,TRBV28,CASSMTGGTDTQYF
TRBJ2-2,TRBV29-1,CSVGRDTGELFF